This TCR beta chain stems from a study of Ad26.COV2.S vaccination and SARS-CoV-2 variants. Study in general: Administration of Ad26.COV2.S was intramuscular, either once or twice 56 days apart. Regarding the study as a whole: From the TCR breadth and depth analyses, total T cell responses may have been underestimated.

A note on this clone: What it binds is not known.

The germline CDR1 and CDR2 sequences are ENHRY and SYGVKD. The CDR3 has 13 residues. V gave up 3 bases and J gave up 6 bases, with 11 bases separating them. Noted treatment: about 20 received Ad26.COV2.S at low or high dose, single or two shots; several received placebo; per-sample allocation not given. The samples date from day 63 after the first vaccine or placebo injection. This adult donor, from Boston, was 18-55 years old. The study used a vaccine consisting of an Ad26 vector that expressed Wuhan-strain SARS-CoV-2 spike. Profiling relied on immunoSEQ multiplex PCR, and the TCRdb table lists in-frame clones only, not all of them. The sample gives roughly 350,000 clones, about 87% of which show up once; around 6.1% is in the top ten.

The origin of this receptor is a person between 18 and 65 years old who received the Ad26.COV2.S COVID-19 vaccine or a placebo. The material was peripheral blood, obtained in a trial of Ad26.COV2.S vaccine versus placebo. The chain couples TRBV10-3 to TRBJ1-1; D is undetermined. The CDR3 bases are TGTGCCATCAGTGATGTAGAGTCCCCTGAAGCTTTCTTT. It specifies CAISDVESPEAFF.